This TCR beta chain is from a study of blood T cell repertoires in COVID-19. The CDR3 sequence is 16 residues long. CDR1 is LGHNA, CDR2 YSLEER, per germline. V dropped 4 bases and J dropped 0 bases, with 13 bases sitting between them. As processed by the authors: Using reference gene primer amplification, nucleated cell counts were estimated. TCRdb's table, derived via immunoSEQ multiplex PCR, lists solely in-frame clones and lacks some. V and J calls and clone size are those listed in that table; D and trimming were worked out from the DNA. The sample holds about 300,000 clones, about 87% seen once. Sequences were obtained from peripheral blood. The sequence came from a woman aged 50 to 60 with COVID-19, enrolled during active disease. The chain couples TRBV4-3 to TRBJ2-1; D unresolved. The CDR3 spells CASSLIPASSYNEQFF. CDR3 DNA sequence: TGCGCCAGCAGCCTTATCCCGGCTAGCTCCTACAATGAGCAGTTCTTC.